The 11 T cell receptor beta chains presented below share a single source sample, sequenced in a study of T cells after yellow fever vaccination. TCRdb fed the 5' RACE reads into MiXCR, producing one record per CDR3 protein. The sample comprises roughly 400,000 distinct CDR3 sequences, around 20% of which are singletons, and roughly a sixth rests with the top ten. Material: PBMCs, obtained before the yellow fever booster vaccination. The receptors here all came from a man aged 18-30 years who received the YFV17D yellow fever vaccine.

V is TRBV3-1 and J is TRBJ1-2; D is ambiguous. The V gene lost 3 bases and the J gene lost 4 bases, with 15 bases spanning the gap. The length of the CDR3 is 15 residues. Germline values: CDR1 LGHDT, CDR2 YNNKEL (reference sequence). The DNA of the CDR3 is TGTGCCAGCAGCCAGACCCCGGACGGATTCTATGGCTACACCTTC. Translation: CASSQTPDGFYGYTF.

The chain employs TRBV9 and TRBJ2-1; D possibly corresponds to TRBD1 (5 bases). Germline CDR1 and CDR2: SGDLS and YYNGEE. V was pared by 1 base and J by 7 bases, with 9 bases between. This CDR3 comprises 13 residues. The CDR3 region has the DNA TGTGCCAGCAGCGTAACAGGCGAAAATGAGCAGTTCTTC. It specifies CASSVTGENEQFF. The complete variable domain, with remaining parts taken from reference TRBV9 and TRBJ2-1, reads DSGVTQTPKHLITATGQRVTLRCSPRSGDLSVYWYQQSLDQGLQFLIQYYNGEERAKGNILERFSAQQFPDLHSELNLSSLELGDSALYFCASSVTGENEQFFGPGTRLTVL.

The chain couples TRBV6-5 to TRBJ1-3; the D is unclear. V lost 0 bases, J lost 1 base, and 7 bases lay in between. The CDR3 has 15 amino acids. Looked up from germline, CDR1 is MNHEY and CDR2 is SVGAGI. CDR3 residues: CASSYSSQSGNTIYF. The CDR3 coding sequence is TGTGCCAGCAGTTACTCGTCTCAATCTGGAAACACCATATATTTT.

The chain has TRBV12-3 or TRBV12-4 and TRBJ2-5; TRBD1 might be the D (6 bases). The CDR3 is made up of 13 amino acids. Trimming removed 6 bases from V and 4 bases from J, with 12 bases in between. CDR3: CASREQGGETQYF. CDR3 in DNA: TGTGCCAGCAGGGAACAGGGTGGAGAGACCCAGTACTTC.

This rearrangement joins TRBV5-1 to TRBJ2-7, with TRBD1 identical over 7 bases. This CDR3 has 15 amino acids. V was pared by 4 bases and J by 3 bases, with 10 bases of the junction left unmatched. Per the germline V gene, CDR1 is SGHRS and CDR2 is YFSETQ. The CDR3 coding sequence is TGCGCCAGCAGCCTATTAGCCGGGACAGACTACGAGCAGTACGTC. Residues: CASSLLAGTDYEQYV.

The chain recombines TRBV7-6 with TRBJ1-1, with 7 positions matching TRBD1. J was trimmed by 3 bases and V by 2 bases; bases with no gene match: 6. The CDR3 runs to 15 residues. Per the germline V gene, CDR1 is SGHVS and CDR2 is FNYEAQ. The CDR3 protein is CASSLRQGGDTEAFF. DNA for the CDR3: TGTGCCAGCAGCTTAAGGCAGGGGGGGGACACTGAAGCTTTCTTT.

The chain uses TRBV20-1 and TRBJ2-2; D remains ambiguous. The germline V gene encodes CDR1 DFQATT and CDR2 SNEGSKA (reference sequence). With 5 bases removed from V and 1 base from J, the gap between germline ends came to 8 bases. The CDR3 has 13 amino acids. Here the CDR3 reads CSAPNRNTGELFF. The CDR3 coding sequence is TGCAGTGCTCCGAACAGGAACACCGGGGAGCTGTTTTTT.

This clonotype came up a few times. The chain couples TRBV20-1 to TRBJ1-1; D gene ambiguous. The V gene lost 1 base and the J gene lost 3 bases, with 9 bases spanning the gap. The CDR3 covers 13 residues. Germline V lookup: CDR1 DFQATT, CDR2 SNEGSKA (reference sequence). The CDR3 bases are TGCAGTGCTAGAGCCGGCTGGGACACTGAAGCTTTCTTT. It encodes CSARAGWDTEAFF.

The chain is built from TRBV12-3 or TRBV12-4 and TRBJ2-3; possible D gene TRBD2, 5 bases. Trimming removed 8 bases at V and 3 bases at J, with 15 bases between. The CDR3 runs 14 residues. CDR3 loop: CASLDYVGTDTQYF. CDR3 sequence (DNA): TGTGCCAGCCTCGACTACGTCGGTACAGATACGCAGTATTTT.

This clonotype was recorded a few times. The chain is built from TRBV27 and TRBJ2-2; 8 nucleotides align to TRBD1. Germline V gene data show CDR1 as MNHEY and CDR2 as SMNVEV (reference sequence). The ends lost 6 bases at V and 5 bases at J; junction bases unmatched: 8. The CDR3 has 15 residues. This CDR3 is CASREDRVGTGELFF. CDR3 nucleotide sequence: TGTGCCAGCAGGGAGGACAGGGTTGGGACCGGGGAGCTGTTTTTT.

In this sample, this clonotype turned up many times. V is TRBV7-2 and J is TRBJ1-3, with D maybe TRBD1 (6 bases). Trimming stripped 5 bases from V and 2 bases from J, with 10 bases between. The CDR3 extends over 14 amino acids. The germline gives CDR1 SGHTA, CDR2 FQGNSA. The CDR3 DNA follows: TGTGCCAGCAGCCAACAGGGTACTGGAAACACCATATATTTT. Translation gives CASSQQGTGNTIYF.